The clone carrying this T cell receptor (beta chain) occurred a few times. V dropped 3 bases and J dropped 1 base, with 9 bases sitting between them. The CDR3 length is 14 residues. This entry is derived from a study of identical twins. TCRdb independently ran MiXCR on the 5' RACE reads; one entry per CDR3 protein. The sample consists of approximately 260,000 distinct CDR3 sequences, about 8.5% of them appearing once. This sample was also put to use in a study of yellow fever vaccine responses in identical twins. As that study records: Twins' vaccine T cell response reportedly gave the appearance of partial convergence and partial personalization.

The sequence came from a woman in her late teens or twenties in good health. The V and J genes are TRBV12-3 or TRBV12-4 and TRBJ2-5; D is ambiguous. Sequenced sample: CD8+ T cells sorted from blood. CDR3 sequence (DNA): TGTGCCAGCAGTTTGGCCCTTTTCCAAGAGACCCAGTACTTC. Residues: CASSLALFQETQYF.